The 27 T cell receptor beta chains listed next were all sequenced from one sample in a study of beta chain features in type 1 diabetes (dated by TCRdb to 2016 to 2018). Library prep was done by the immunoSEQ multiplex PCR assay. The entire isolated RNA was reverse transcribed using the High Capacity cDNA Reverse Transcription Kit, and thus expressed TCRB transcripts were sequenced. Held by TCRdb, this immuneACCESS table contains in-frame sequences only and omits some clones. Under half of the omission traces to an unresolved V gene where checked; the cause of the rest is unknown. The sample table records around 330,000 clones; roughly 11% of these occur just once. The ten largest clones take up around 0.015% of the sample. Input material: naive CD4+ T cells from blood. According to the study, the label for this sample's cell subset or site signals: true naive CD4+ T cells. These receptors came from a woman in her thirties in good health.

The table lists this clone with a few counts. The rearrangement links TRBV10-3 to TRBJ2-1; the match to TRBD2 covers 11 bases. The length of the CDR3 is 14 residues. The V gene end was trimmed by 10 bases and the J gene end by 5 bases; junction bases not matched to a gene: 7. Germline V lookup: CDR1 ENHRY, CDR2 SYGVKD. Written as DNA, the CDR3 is TGTGCCACTGGGACTAGCGGAGCACACAATGAGCAGTTCTTC. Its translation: CATGTSGAHNEQFF.

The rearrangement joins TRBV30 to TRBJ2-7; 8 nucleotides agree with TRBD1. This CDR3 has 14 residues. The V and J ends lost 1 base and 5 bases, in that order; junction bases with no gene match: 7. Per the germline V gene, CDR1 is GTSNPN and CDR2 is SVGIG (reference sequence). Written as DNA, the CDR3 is TGTGCCTGGAGTGCCAGGGGGCAACGTGACGAGCAGTACTTC. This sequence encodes CAWSARGQRDEQYF.

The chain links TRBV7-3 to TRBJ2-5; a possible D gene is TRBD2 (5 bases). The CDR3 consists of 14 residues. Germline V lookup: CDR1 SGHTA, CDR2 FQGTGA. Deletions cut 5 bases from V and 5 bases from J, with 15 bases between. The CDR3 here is CASSTGAVGETQYF. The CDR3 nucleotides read TGTGCCAGCAGCACTGGAGCGGTTGGGGAGACCCAGTACTTC.

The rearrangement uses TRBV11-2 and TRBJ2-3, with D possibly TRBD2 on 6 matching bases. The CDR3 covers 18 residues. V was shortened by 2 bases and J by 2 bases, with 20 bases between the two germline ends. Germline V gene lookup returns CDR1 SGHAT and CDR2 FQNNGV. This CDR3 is CASSLPPWGSGPTDTQYF. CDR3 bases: TGTGCCAGCAGCTTACCCCCGTGGGGTAGCGGCCCCACAGATACGCAGTATTTT.

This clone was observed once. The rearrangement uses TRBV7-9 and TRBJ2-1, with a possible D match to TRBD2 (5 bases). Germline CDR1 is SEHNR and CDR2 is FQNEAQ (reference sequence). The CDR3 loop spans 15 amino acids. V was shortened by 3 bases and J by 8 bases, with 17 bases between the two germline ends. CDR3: CASSLGEVGGDEQFF. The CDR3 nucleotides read TGTGCCAGCAGCTTGGGAGAAGTGGGTGGCGATGAGCAGTTCTTC. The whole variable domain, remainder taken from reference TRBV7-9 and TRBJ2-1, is DTGVSQNPRHKITKRGQNVTFRCDPISEHNRLYWYRQTLGQGPEFLTYFQNEAQLEKSRLLSDRFSAERPKGSFSTLEIQRTEQGDSAMYLCASSLGEVGGDEQFFGPGTRLTVL.

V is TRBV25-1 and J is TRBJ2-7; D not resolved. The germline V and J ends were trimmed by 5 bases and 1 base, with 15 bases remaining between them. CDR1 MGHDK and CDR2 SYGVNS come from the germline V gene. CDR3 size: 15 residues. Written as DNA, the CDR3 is TGTGCCAGCAGTCCCCCGAGTGAGGCGTCCTACGAGCAGTACTTC. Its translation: CASSPPSEASYEQYF.

The CDR3 DNA reads TGTGCCAGCAGCTTATTAGGGGGAAGGGCAGATACGCAGTATTTT. Translation gives CASSLLGGRADTQYF. The J gene is TRBJ2-3, the V gene TRBV7-9; weak D call: TRBD1 (6 bases). This CDR3 has 15 amino acids. From germline, CDR1 is SEHNR and CDR2 FQNEAQ (reference sequence). V was shortened by 2 bases and J by 4 bases, with 13 bases between the two germline ends.

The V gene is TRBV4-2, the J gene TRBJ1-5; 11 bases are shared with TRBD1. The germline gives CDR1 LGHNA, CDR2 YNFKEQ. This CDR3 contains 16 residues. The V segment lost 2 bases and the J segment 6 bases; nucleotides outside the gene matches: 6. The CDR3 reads CASSQPRTGGCQPQHF. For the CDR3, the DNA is TGTGCCAGCAGCCAACCCAGGACAGGGGGCTGTCAGCCCCAGCATTTT.

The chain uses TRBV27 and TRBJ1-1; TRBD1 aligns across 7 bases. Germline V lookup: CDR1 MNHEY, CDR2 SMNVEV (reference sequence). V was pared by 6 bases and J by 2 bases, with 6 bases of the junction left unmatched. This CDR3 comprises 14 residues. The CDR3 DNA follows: TGTGCCAGCAGGGCACAGGGGTATAACACTGAAGCTTTCTTT. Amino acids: CASRAQGYNTEAFF.

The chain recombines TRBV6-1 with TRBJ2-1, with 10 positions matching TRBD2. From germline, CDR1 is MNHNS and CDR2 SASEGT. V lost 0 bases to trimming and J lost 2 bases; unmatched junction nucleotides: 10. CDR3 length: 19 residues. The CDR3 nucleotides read TGTGCCAGCAGTGAAGCGCTAACTAGCGGGATTGGCGCCTACAATGAGCAGTTCTTC. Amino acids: CASSEALTSGIGAYNEQFF.

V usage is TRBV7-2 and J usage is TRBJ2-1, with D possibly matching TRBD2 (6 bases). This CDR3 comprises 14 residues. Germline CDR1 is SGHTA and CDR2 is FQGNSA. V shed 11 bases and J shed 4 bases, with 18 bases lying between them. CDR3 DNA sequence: TGTGCCGGGGCGGTCGGACGGGAGTACAATGAGCAGTTCTTC. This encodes CAGAVGREYNEQFF.

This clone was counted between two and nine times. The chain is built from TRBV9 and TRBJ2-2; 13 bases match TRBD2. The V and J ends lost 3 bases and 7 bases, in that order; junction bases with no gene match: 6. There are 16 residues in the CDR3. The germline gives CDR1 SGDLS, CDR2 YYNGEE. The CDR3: CASSGGLAGDFGELFF. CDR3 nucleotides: TGTGCCAGCAGCGGAGGACTAGCGGGAGATTTCGGGGAGCTGTTTTTT. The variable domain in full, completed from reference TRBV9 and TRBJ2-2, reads DSGVTQTPKHLITATGQRVTLRCSPRSGDLSVYWYQQSLDQGLQFLIQYYNGEERAKGNILERFSAQQFPDLHSELNLSSLELGDSALYFCASSGGLAGDFGELFFGEGSRLTVL.

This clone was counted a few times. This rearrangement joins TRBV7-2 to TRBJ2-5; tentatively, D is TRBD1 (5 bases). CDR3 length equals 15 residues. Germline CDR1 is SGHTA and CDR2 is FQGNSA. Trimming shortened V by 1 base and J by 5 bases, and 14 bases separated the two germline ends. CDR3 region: CASSLVPGISETQYF. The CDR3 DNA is TGTGCCAGCAGCTTAGTGCCAGGGATCAGCGAGACCCAGTACTTC. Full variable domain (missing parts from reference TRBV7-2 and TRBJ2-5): GAGVSQSPSNKVTEKGKDVELRCDPISGHTALYWYRQSLGQGLEFLIYFQGNSAPDKSGLPSDRFSAERTGGSVSTLTIQRTQQEDSAVYLCASSLVPGISETQYFGPGTRLLVL.

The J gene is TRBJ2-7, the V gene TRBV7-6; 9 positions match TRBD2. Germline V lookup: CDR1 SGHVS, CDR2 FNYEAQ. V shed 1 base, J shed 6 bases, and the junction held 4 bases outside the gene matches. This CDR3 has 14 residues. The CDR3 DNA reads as TGTGCCAGCAGCTTAGAGGCTAGCGGGACCGAGCAGTACTTC. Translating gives CASSLEASGTEQYF.

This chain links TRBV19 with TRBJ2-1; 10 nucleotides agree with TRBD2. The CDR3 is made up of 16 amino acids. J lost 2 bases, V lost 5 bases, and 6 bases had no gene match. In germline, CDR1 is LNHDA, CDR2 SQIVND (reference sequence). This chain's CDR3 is CASSAVAGGAYNEQFF. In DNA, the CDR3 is TGTGCCAGTAGTGCCGTAGCGGGAGGCGCCTACAATGAGCAGTTCTTC.

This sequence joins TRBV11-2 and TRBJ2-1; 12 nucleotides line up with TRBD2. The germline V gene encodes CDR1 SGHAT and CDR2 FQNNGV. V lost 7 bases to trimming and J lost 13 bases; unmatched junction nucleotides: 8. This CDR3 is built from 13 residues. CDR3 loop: CASTPLAGGIQFF. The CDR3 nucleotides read TGTGCCAGCACCCCGCTAGCGGGAGGGATACAGTTCTTC. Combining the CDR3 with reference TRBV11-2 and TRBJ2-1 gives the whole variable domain EAGVAQSPRYKIIEKRQSVAFWCNPISGHATLYWYQQILGQGPKLLIQFQNNGVVDDSQLPKDRFSAERLKGVDSTLKIQPAKLEDSAVYLCASTPLAGGIQFFGPGTRLTVL.

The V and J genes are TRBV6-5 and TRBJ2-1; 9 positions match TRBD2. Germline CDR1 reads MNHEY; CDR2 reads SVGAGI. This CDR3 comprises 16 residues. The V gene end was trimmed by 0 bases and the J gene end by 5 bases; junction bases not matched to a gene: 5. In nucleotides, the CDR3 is TGTGCCAGCAGTTACTCATCGGCTAGCGGGAACAATGAGCAGTTCTTC. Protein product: CASSYSSASGNNEQFF.

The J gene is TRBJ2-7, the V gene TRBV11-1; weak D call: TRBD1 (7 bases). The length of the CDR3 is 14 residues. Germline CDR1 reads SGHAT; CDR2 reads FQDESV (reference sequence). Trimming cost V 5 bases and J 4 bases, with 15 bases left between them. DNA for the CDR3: TGTGCCAGCAGCCTACAGGGGAGGAAATACGAGCAGTACTTC. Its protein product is CASSLQGRKYEQYF. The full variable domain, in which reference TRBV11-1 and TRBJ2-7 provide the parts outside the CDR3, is EAEVAQSPRYKITEKSQAVAFWCDPISGHATLYWYRQILGQGPELLVQFQDESVVDDSQLPKDRFSAERLKGVDSTLKIQPAELGDSAMYLCASSLQGRKYEQYFGPGTRLTVT.

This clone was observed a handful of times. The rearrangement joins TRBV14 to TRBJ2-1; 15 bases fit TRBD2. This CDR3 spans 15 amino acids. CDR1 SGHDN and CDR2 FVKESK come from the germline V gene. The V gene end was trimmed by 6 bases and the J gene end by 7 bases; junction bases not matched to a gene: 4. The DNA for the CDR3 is TGTGCCAGCAGATCCGGGACTAGCGGGAGGAATGAGCAGTTCTTC. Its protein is CASRSGTSGRNEQFF.

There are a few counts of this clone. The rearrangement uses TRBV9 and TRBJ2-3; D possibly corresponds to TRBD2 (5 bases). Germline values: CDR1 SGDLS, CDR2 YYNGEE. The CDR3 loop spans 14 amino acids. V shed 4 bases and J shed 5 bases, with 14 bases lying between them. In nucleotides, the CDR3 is TGTGCCAGCAGCCCGGGAAACGGTCGAGATACGCAGTATTTT. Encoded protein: CASSPGNGRDTQYF. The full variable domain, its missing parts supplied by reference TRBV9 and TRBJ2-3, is DSGVTQTPKHLITATGQRVTLRCSPRSGDLSVYWYQQSLDQGLQFLIQYYNGEERAKGNILERFSAQQFPDLHSELNLSSLELGDSALYFCASSPGNGRDTQYFGPGTRLTVL.

The chain's CDR3 is CASSRAGGLTLTSNYGYTF. For the CDR3, the DNA is TGCGCCAGCAGCCGGGCAGGGGGTCTTACCCTAACTTCTAACTATGGCTACACCTTC. The chain uses TRBV4-1 and TRBJ1-2; 7 bases line up with TRBD1. The V gene end was trimmed by 4 bases and the J gene end by 0 bases; junction bases not matched to a gene: 17. CDR1 is MGHRA, CDR2 YSYEKL, per germline. CDR3 length equals 19 residues.

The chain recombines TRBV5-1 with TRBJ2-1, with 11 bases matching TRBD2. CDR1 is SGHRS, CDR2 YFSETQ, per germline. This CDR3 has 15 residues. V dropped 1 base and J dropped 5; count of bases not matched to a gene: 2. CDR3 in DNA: TGCGCCAGCAGCTTGATGACTAGCGGGAACAATGAGCAGTTCTTC. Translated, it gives CASSLMTSGNNEQFF.

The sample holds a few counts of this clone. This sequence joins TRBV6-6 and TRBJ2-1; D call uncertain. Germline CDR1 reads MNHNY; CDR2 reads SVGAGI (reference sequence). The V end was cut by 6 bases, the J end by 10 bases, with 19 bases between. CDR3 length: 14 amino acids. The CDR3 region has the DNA TGTGCCAGCAGGGAAGACACCGCAAATTGGGAGCAGTTCTTC. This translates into CASREDTANWEQFF.

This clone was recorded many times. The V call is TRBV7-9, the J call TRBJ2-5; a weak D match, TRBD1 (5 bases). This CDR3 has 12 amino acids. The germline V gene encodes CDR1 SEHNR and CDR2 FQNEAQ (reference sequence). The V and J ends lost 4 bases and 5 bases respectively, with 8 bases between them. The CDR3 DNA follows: TGTGCCAGCAGCTCTCAGGGCGAGACCCAGTACTTC. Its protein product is CASSSQGETQYF.

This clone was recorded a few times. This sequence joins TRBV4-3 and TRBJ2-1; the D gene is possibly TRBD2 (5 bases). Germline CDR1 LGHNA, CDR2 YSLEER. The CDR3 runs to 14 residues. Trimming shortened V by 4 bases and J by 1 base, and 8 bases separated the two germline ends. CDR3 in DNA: TGCGCCAGCAGCCCGAGCGGTTCCTACAATGAGCAGTTCTTC. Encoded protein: CASSPSGSYNEQFF.

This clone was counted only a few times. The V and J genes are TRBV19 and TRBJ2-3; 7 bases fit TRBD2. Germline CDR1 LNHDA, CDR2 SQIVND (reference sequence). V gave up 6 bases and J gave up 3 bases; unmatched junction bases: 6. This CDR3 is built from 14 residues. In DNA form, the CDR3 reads TGTGCCAGTAGGGCGGGAGTACGGACAGATACGCAGTATTTT. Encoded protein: CASRAGVRTDTQYF.

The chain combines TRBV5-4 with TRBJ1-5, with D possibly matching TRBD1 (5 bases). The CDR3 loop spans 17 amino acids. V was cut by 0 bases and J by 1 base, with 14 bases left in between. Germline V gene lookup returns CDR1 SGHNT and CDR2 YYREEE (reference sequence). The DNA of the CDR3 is TGTGCCAGCAGCTTGGTCTGGCAGGGCAGGAGCAATCAGCCCCAGCATTTT. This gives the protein CASSLVWQGRSNQPQHF.